The 18 T cell receptor beta chains below all came from one sample that was sequenced in a study of T cell responses to AZD1222 COVID-19 vaccine. Only in-frame clones appear in the TCRdb table, and some are missing; sequencing was by immunoSEQ multiplex PCR. The sample has roughly 110,000 clones, roughly 90% seen once. The material sequenced was peripheral blood, taken on day 0 of AZD1222 vaccination. The receptor set was obtained from an adult in good health.

This clone appeared once. The V call is TRBV7-2, the J call TRBJ2-7; weak D call: TRBD2 (6 bases). The CDR3 sequence is 14 residues long. V dropped 6 bases and J dropped 3 bases, with 15 bases sitting between them. The V gene's germline CDR1 is SGHTA and CDR2 FQGNSA. The CDR3 nucleotides read TGTGCCAGCAGTCGTGGGGGGAGACTCTACGAGCAGTACTTC. Translated, it gives CASSRGGRLYEQYF.

V is TRBV19 and J is TRBJ1-1; D remains unclear. V dropped 10 bases and J dropped 0 bases, with 18 bases sitting between them. CDR3 length: 15 amino acids. Per germline, CDR1 LNHDA and CDR2 SQIVND (reference sequence). This CDR3 is CATGKDQAVNTEAFF. CDR3 DNA sequence: TGTGCCACCGGAAAGGACCAGGCGGTGAACACTGAAGCTTTCTTT. Full variable domain (missing parts from reference TRBV19 and TRBJ1-1): DGGITQSPKYLFRKEGQNVTLSCEQNLNHDAMYWYRQDPGQGLRLIYYSQIVNDFQKGDIAEGYSVSREKKESFPLTVTSAQKNPTAFYLCATGKDQAVNTEAFFGQGTRLTVV.

The chain recombines TRBV9 with TRBJ2-5, with D perhaps being TRBD1 or TRBD2 (5 bases each). Germline CDR1 is SGDLS and CDR2 is YYNGEE. This CDR3 region has 13 residues. V lost 2 bases and J lost 9, with 14 bases in between. CDR3 residues: CASSVFPGTAQYF. The DNA for the CDR3 is TGTGCCAGCAGCGTTTTCCCCGGGACGGCCCAGTACTTC.

CDR3: CASSSPKGGGQNEKLFF. CDR3 bases: TGTGCCAGCAGCTCGCCCAAGGGTGGGGGCCAGAATGAAAAACTGTTTTTT. This chain joins TRBV7-9 and TRBJ1-4, with D tentatively TRBD1 (6 bases). The germline gives CDR1 SEHNR, CDR2 FQNEAQ (reference sequence). This CDR3 spans 17 amino acids. V was cut by 4 bases and J by 5 bases, with 20 bases left in between.

CDR3 region: CASSLPGTGEGGTEAFF. As DNA, the CDR3 is TGTGCCAGCAGCTTGCCGGGGACAGGGGAGGGTGGCACTGAAGCTTTCTTT. The chain joins TRBV7-9 to TRBJ1-1; the match to TRBD1 covers 10 bases. The V gene's germline CDR1 is SEHNR and CDR2 FQNEAQ (reference sequence). Unmatched junction bases numbered 11, after V lost 3 bases and J lost 4 bases. The CDR3 consists of 17 residues.

The V gene is TRBV19, the J gene TRBJ2-1; TRBD2 matches 9 bases. Germline trimming cut 3 bases from V and 3 bases from J; bases unmatched to any gene: 9. The CDR3 runs 17 residues. The germline CDR1 and CDR2 sequences are LNHDA and SQIVND (reference sequence). CDR3 region: CASSMWAGGPNYNEQFF. CDR3 sequence (DNA): TGTGCCAGTAGTATGTGGGCGGGAGGGCCCAACTACAATGAGCAGTTCTTC.

The chain couples TRBV6-5 to TRBJ1-2, with TRBD1 matching 7 bases. The trim removed 7 bases at V and 8 bases at J, leaving 10 bases unmatched. Germline V gives CDR1 MNHEY, CDR2 SVGAGI. The CDR3 covers 13 residues. CDR3: CASNERQGGGYTF. In DNA form, the CDR3 reads TGTGCCAGCAACGAACGACAGGGCGGGGGCTACACCTTC.

The chain has TRBV7-8 and TRBJ1-2; D is ambiguous. Deletions cut 3 bases from V and 0 bases from J, with 14 bases between. Germline V CDR1 and CDR2: SGHVS, FQNEAQ. The CDR3 is 16 residues long. CDR3 bases: TGTGCCAGCAGCTTCTACTCCCTCGAACCTAACTATGGCTACACCTTC. Translated, it gives CASSFYSLEPNYGYTF.

The chain carries TRBV6-5 and TRBJ1-5; a possible D gene is TRBD1 (5 bases). The germline V gene encodes CDR1 MNHEY and CDR2 SVGAGI. The CDR3 contains 14 residues. This CDR3 is CAGGGINSNQPQHF. In nucleotides, the CDR3 is TGTGCTGGGGGGGGGATCAATAGCAATCAGCCCCAGCATTTT.

The V and J genes are TRBV18 and TRBJ1-6, with a possible D match to TRBD1 (5 bases). Germline V gene sequence: CDR1 KGHSH, CDR2 LQKENI. The germline V and J ends were trimmed by 2 bases and 5 bases, with 10 bases remaining between them. This CDR3 contains 15 residues. The CDR3 spells CASSPTQGNNSPLHF. DNA for the CDR3: TGTGCCAGCTCACCAACCCAGGGCAATAATTCACCCCTCCACTTT. Together with reference TRBV18 and TRBJ1-6, the CDR3 gives the full variable domain: NAGVMQNPRHLVRRRGQEARLRCSPMKGHSHVYWYRQLPEEGLKFMVYLQKENIIDESGMPKERFSAEFPKEGPSILRIQQVVRGDSAAYFCASSPTQGNNSPLHFGNGTRLTVT.

This chain joins TRBV5-6 and TRBJ2-2; 7 bases are shared with TRBD2. The ends lost 4 bases at V and 2 bases at J; junction bases unmatched: 5. CDR3 size: 15 residues. The germline gives CDR1 SGHDT, CDR2 YYEEEE. The CDR3 DNA is TGTGCCAGCAGCAGACTAGCAGATAACACCGGGGAGCTGTTTTTT. Translating it yields CASSRLADNTGELFF.

The V gene is TRBV6-5, the J gene TRBJ1-5; possible D gene TRBD1, 5 bases. In germline, CDR1 is MNHEY, CDR2 SVGAGI. Trimming removed 2 bases at V and 5 bases at J, with 16 bases between. The CDR3 has 16 amino acids. The CDR3: CASSYGPPGWDQPQHF. The CDR3 DNA reads TGTGCCAGCAGTTACGGTCCCCCAGGGTGGGATCAGCCCCAGCATTTT.

This chain connects TRBV19 to TRBJ1-1; D gene ambiguous. Trimming removed 5 bases from V and 3 bases from J, with 10 bases in between. The CDR3 is made up of 13 amino acids. Germline values: CDR1 LNHDA, CDR2 SQIVND (reference sequence). The CDR3 region is CASSSRFDTEAFF. The CDR3 DNA follows: TGTGCCAGTAGTTCCAGATTCGACACTGAAGCTTTCTTT. Full variable domain (outside the CDR3, taken from reference TRBV19 and TRBJ1-1): DGGITQSPKYLFRKEGQNVTLSCEQNLNHDAMYWYRQDPGQGLRLIYYSQIVNDFQKGDIAEGYSVSREKKESFPLTVTSAQKNPTAFYLCASSSRFDTEAFFGQGTRLTVV.

The chain joins TRBV7-9 to TRBJ2-7, with D possibly being TRBD2 (5 bases). Germline V gene lookup returns CDR1 SEHNR and CDR2 FQNEAQ (reference sequence). The CDR3 is 14 residues long. The V gene lost 1 base and the J gene lost 3 bases, with 10 bases spanning the gap. The CDR3 spells CASSLEAAGYEQYF. DNA of the CDR3: TGTGCCAGCAGCTTAGAAGCGGCCGGCTACGAGCAGTACTTC.

The V and J genes are TRBV18 and TRBJ2-2; the D is unclear. V dropped 6 bases and J dropped 2 bases, with 13 bases sitting between them. The CDR3 is made up of 15 amino acids. In germline, CDR1 is KGHSH, CDR2 LQKENI. The CDR3 reads CASSQSPGNTGELFF. CDR3 coding DNA: TGTGCCAGCTCCCAATCCCCAGGAAACACCGGGGAGCTGTTTTTT.

Only one count was recorded for this clone. The chain joins TRBV7-2 to TRBJ1-6, with D possibly TRBD1 on 5 matching bases. In germline, CDR1 is SGHTA, CDR2 FQGNSA. Trimming stripped 5 bases from V and 7 bases from J, with 15 bases between. The CDR3 sequence is 15 residues long. The CDR3 coding sequence is TGTGCCAGCAGCGCCGTTTCTGGGGGGAATTCACCCCTCCACTTT. The encoded protein is CASSAVSGGNSPLHF.

V is TRBV5-1 and J is TRBJ2-7; the D gene is possibly TRBD2 (6 bases). Germline V gene data show CDR1 as SGHRS and CDR2 as YFSETQ. The CDR3 extends over 15 amino acids. V was pared by 0 bases and J by 2 bases, with 12 bases between. The CDR3 DNA follows: TGCGCCAGCAGCTTGGCGGACTATTCCACCTACGAGCAGTACTTC. Protein: CASSLADYSTYEQYF.

This chain connects TRBV7-9 to TRBJ2-6; TRBD2 aligns across 8 bases. There are 22 residues in the CDR3. Germline-derived CDR1 and CDR2 are SEHNR and FQNEAQ (reference sequence). After removal of 7 bases from V and 4 bases from J, the junction contained 27 bases not matched to a gene. CDR3 residues: CASTSGGVHPGLVDYGANVLTF. The CDR3 nucleotides are TGTGCCAGCACCTCCGGGGGGGTCCATCCCGGGCTGGTCGATTACGGGGCCAACGTCCTGACTTTC.